Below, one TCR beta chain is given with its context. As yet, its antigen is unknown. V lost 2 bases to trimming and J lost 3 bases, with 11 bases between them. The CDR3 has 14 residues. Germline CDR1 is ENHRY and CDR2 is SYGVKD. cDNA reverse transcribed from extracted RNA served as the sequencing template. Here immunoSEQ multiplex PCR was the method, and the copy in TCRdb shows in-frame clones only, minus some. The sample includes 40,000 to 50,000 clones, 65% of them seen just once. These data come from a study of CD8+ T cells in alopecia areata. Turning to the study itself: Among treated patients, oral tofacitinib was administered at 5 to 10 mg twice daily. Once tofacitinib had been taken for 6 to 18 months, 6 months off drug followed.

Indicated treatment: oral pan-JAK inhibitor, 5-10 mg twice daily. The study, taken as a whole, reports: Administration of tofacitinib significantly diminished scalp clonality and expanded CD8+ clones within the top 100.

The TCR originated in a human donor with alopecia areata. Sequenced material: CD8+ T cells sorted from blood, taken at week 4, from a patient treated with tofacitinib. J is TRBJ2-7 and V is TRBV10-3; tentative D call: TRBD2 (6 bases). CDR3 in amino acids: CAISEAGTGYEQYF. CDR3 DNA: TGTGCCATCAGTGAGGCGGGGACGGGCTACGAGCAGTACTTC.